Below, one T cell receptor (beta chain) is given with its context. Other DNA sequences in the same sample also yield this CDR3. The V and J ends lost 0 bases and 1 base, in that order; junction bases with no gene match: 4. CDR3 length: 16 residues. Germline assignment: CDR1 MNHEY and CDR2 SVGAGI. Authors' analysis steps: Using reference gene primer amplification, nucleated cell counts were estimated. Sequencing used immunoSEQ multiplex PCR; TCRdb keeps in-frame clones, though not all of them. Clone size and V and J calls were adopted from that table, with D and trimming inferred from the DNA. The table lists a few hundred thousand clones, 90% of them singletons. Patients in Seattle were enrolled during active infection, then followed longitudinally. This entry comes from a study of blood T cell repertoires in COVID-19. At the level of the study: The United States, Italy and Spain were the sources of the acute and convalescent COVID-19 samples. T cells, B-cell-depleted T cells, or PBMCs supplied cDNA or gDNA.

The chain combines TRBV6-5 with TRBJ2-7; TRBD2 aligns across 9 bases. The sequence was obtained from a woman aged 25 to 39 with COVID-19, enrolled during active disease. Sequencing was carried out using peripheral blood. The CDR3 sequence is CASSYSGLAGSYEQYF. The CDR3 bases are TGTGCCAGCAGTTACTCGGGGCTAGCGGGATCCTACGAGCAGTACTTC.